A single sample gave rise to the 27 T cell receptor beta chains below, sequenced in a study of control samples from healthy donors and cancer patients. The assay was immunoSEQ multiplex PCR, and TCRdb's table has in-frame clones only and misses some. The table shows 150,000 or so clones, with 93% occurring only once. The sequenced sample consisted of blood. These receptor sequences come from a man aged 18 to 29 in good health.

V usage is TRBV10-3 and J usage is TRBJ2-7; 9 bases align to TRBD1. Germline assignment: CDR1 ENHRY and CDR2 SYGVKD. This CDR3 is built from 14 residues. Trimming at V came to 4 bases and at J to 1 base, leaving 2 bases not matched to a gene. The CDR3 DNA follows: TGTGCCATCAGTGTGGGACAGGGATCCTACGAGCAGTACTTC. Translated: CAISVGQGSYEQYF.

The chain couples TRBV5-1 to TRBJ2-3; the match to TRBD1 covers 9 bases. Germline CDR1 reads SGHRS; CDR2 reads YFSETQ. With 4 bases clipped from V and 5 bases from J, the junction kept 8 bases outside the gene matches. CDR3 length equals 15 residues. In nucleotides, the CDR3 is TGCGCCAGCAGCGCGGAACAGGGGGCAGTAGATACGCAGTATTTT. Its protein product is CASSAEQGAVDTQYF.

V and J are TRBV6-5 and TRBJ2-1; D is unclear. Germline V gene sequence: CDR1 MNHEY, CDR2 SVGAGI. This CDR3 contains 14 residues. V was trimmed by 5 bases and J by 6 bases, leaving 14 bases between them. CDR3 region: CASSPSLSFNEQFF. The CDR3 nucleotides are TGTGCCAGCAGTCCCTCCTTAAGCTTCAATGAGCAGTTCTTC.

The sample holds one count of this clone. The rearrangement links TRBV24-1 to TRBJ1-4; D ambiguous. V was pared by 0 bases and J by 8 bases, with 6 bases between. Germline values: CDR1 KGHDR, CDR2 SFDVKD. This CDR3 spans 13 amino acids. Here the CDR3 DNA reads TGTGCCACCAGTGATTTGTTTCAGGAAAAACTGTTTTTT. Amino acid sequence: CATSDLFQEKLFF.

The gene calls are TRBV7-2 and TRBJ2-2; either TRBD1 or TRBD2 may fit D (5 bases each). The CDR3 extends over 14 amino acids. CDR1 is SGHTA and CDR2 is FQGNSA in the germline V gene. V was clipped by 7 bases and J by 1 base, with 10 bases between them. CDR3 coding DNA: TGTGCCAGCACCCGGGACGGGAACACCGGGGAGCTGTTTTTT. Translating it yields CASTRDGNTGELFF.

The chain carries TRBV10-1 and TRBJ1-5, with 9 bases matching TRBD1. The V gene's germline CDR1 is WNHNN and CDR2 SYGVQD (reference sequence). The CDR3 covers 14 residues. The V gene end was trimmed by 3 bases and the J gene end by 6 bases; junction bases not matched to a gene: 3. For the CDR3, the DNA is TGCGCCAGCAGTGATCGACAGGGGGGTCAGCCCCAGCATTTT. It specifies CASSDRQGGQPQHF.

The CDR3 spells CASLGDSLNEKLFF. As DNA, the CDR3 is TGTGCCAGTCTCGGGGACAGCCTTAATGAAAAACTGTTTTTT. The chain combines TRBV25-1 with TRBJ1-4, with 7 nucleotides matching TRBD1. In germline, CDR1 is MGHDK, CDR2 SYGVNS. V was pared by 9 bases and J by 4 bases, with 8 bases of the junction left unmatched. The CDR3 extends over 14 amino acids.

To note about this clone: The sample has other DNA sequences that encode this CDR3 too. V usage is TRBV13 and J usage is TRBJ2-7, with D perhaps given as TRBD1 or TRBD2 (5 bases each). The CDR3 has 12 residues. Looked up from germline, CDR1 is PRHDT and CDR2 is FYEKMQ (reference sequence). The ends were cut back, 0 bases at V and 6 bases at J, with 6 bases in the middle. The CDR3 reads CASSLGGGEQYF. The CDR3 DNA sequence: TGTGCCAGCAGCTTAGGTGGGGGCGAGCAGTACTTC.

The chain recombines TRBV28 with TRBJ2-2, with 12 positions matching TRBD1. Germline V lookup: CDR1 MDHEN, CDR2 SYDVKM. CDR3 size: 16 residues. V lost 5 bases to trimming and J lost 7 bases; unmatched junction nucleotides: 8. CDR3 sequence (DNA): TGTGCCAGCAGTACTCCGGGACAGGGGGCCGACGGGGAGCTGTTTTTT. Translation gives CASSTPGQGADGELFF. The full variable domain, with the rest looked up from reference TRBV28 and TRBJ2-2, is DVKVTQSSRYLVKRTGEKVFLECVQDMDHENMFWYRQDPGLGLRLIYFSYDVKMKEKGDIPEGYSVSREKKERFSLILESASTNQTSMYLCASSTPGQGADGELFFGEGSRLTVL.

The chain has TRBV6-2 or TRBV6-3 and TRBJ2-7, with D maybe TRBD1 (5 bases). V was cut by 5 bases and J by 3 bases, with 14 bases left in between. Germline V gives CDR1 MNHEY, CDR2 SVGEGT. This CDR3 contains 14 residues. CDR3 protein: CASSPGHGYYEQYF. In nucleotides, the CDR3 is TGTGCCAGCAGTCCCGGACACGGTTACTACGAGCAGTACTTC.

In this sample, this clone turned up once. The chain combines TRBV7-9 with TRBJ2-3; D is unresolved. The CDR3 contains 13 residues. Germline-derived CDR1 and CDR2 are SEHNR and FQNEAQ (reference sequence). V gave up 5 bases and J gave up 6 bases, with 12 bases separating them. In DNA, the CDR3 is TGTGCCAGCAGCCAGTCGGCCCAGGATACGCAGTATTTT. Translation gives CASSQSAQDTQYF. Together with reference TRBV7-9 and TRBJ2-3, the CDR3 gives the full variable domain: DTGVSQNPRHKITKRGQNVTFRCDPISEHNRLYWYRQTLGQGPEFLTYFQNEAQLEKSRLLSDRFSAERPKGSFSTLEIQRTEQGDSAMYLCASSQSAQDTQYFGPGTRLTVL.

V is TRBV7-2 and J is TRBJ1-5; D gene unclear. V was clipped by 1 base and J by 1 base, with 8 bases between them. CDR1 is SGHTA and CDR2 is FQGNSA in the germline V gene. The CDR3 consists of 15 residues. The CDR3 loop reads CASSLDGSSNQPQHF. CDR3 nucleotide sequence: TGTGCCAGCAGCTTAGATGGGAGCAGCAATCAGCCCCAGCATTTT.

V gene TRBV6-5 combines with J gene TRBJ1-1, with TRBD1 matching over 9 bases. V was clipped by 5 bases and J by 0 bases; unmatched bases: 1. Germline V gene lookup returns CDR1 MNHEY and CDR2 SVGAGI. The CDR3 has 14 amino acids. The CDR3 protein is CASSTGGMNTEAFF. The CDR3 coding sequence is TGTGCCAGCAGTACAGGGGGCATGAACACTGAAGCTTTCTTT.

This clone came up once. The CDR3 sequence: CASSAGQGAGYEQYF. DNA of the CDR3: TGTGCCAGTAGTGCGGGACAGGGGGCTGGGTACGAGCAGTACTTC. The rearrangement links TRBV19 to TRBJ2-7; 12 bases are a match to TRBD1. Germline CDR1 reads LNHDA; CDR2 reads SQIVND (reference sequence). The junction had 6 bases not matched to a gene; V was cut back by 5 bases and J by 4 bases. The CDR3 extends over 15 amino acids.

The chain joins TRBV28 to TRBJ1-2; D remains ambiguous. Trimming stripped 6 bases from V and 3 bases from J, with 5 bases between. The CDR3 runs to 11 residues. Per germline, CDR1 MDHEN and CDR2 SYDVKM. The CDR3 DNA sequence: TGTGCCAGCAGCGCGTACTATGGCTACACCTTC. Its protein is CASSAYYGYTF.

The CDR3 sequence: CASSKTGSTDTQYF. As DNA, the CDR3 is TGTGCCAGCAGCAAGACAGGGAGCACAGATACGCAGTATTTT. V is TRBV6-2 or TRBV6-3 and J is TRBJ2-3, with 7 bases matching TRBD1. This CDR3 is 14 amino acids long. Germline CDR1 and CDR2: MNHEY and SVGEGT. The trim removed 6 bases at V and 0 bases at J, leaving 3 bases unmatched.

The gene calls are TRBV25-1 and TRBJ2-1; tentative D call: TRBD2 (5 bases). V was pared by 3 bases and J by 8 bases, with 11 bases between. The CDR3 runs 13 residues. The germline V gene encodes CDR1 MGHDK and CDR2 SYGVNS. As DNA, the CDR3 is TGTGCCAGCAGTGACGGAGGTGGGGATGAGCAGTTCTTC. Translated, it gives CASSDGGGDEQFF.

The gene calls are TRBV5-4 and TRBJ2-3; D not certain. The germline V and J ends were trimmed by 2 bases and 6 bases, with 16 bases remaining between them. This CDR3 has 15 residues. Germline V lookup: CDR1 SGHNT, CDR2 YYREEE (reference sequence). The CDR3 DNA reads TGTGCCAGCAGCTTTGAGGACCGGGTTAGGGATACGCAGTATTTT. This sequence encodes CASSFEDRVRDTQYF.

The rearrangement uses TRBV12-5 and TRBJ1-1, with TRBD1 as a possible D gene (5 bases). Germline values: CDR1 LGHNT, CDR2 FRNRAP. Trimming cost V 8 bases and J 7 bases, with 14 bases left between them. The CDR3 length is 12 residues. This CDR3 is CASSRDLGEAFF. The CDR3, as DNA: TGTGCTAGTTCCAGGGATCTGGGTGAAGCTTTCTTT.

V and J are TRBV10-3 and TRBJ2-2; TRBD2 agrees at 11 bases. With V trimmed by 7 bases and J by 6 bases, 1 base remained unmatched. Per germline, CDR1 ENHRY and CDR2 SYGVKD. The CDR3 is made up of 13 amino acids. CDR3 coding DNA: TGTGCCATCAATAGCGGGAGGGCCGGGGAGCTGTTTTTT. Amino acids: CAINSGRAGELFF.

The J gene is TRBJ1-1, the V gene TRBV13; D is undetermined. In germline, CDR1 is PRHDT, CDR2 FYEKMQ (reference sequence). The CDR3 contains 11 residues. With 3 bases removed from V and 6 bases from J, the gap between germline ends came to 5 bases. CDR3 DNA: TGTGCCAGCAGCTTTAAGCCTGAAGCTTTCTTT. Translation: CASSFKPEAFF.

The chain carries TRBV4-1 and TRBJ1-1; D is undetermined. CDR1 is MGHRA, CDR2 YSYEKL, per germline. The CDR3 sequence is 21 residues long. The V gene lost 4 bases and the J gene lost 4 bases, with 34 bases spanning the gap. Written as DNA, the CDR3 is TGCGCCAGCAGCCTCCTGGTCGGTGGGTCGGTCCCAGCTGTGCAAGGCACTGAAGCTTTCTTT. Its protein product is CASSLLVGGSVPAVQGTEAFF.

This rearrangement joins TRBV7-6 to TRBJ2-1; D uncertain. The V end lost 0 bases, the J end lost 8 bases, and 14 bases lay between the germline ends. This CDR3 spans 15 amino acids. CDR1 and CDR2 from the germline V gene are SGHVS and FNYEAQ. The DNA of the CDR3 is TGTGCCAGCAGCTTAGCGGACGAAGGGCCCGATGAGCAGTTCTTC. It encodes CASSLADEGPDEQFF.

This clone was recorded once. The CDR3 sequence: CASSLKGENTEAFF. Here the CDR3 DNA reads TGTGCCAGCAGCTTAAAGGGGGAGAACACTGAAGCTTTCTTT. The V call is TRBV7-9, the J call TRBJ1-1; TRBD1 might be the D (6 bases). The germline V gene encodes CDR1 SEHNR and CDR2 FQNEAQ (reference sequence). The CDR3 sequence is 14 residues long. V lost 2 bases, J lost 1 base, and 8 bases lay in between.

Written as DNA, the CDR3 is TGTGCCAGCACCAAAGGGTGGGGTTCTGAGCAGTTCTTC. Amino acids: CASTKGWGSEQFF. This sequence joins TRBV7-3 and TRBJ2-1; D ambiguous. The CDR3 consists of 13 residues. CDR1 SGHTA and CDR2 FQGTGA come from the germline V gene. Trimming took off 7 bases at V and 9 bases at J, with 16 bases between the two ends.

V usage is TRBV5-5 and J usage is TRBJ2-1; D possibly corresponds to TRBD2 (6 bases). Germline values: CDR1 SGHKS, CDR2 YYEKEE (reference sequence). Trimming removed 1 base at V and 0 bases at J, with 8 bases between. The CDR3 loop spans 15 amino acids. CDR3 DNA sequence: TGTGCCAGCAGCTTGCGGGAGAGCTCCTACAATGAGCAGTTCTTC. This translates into CASSLRESSYNEQFF.

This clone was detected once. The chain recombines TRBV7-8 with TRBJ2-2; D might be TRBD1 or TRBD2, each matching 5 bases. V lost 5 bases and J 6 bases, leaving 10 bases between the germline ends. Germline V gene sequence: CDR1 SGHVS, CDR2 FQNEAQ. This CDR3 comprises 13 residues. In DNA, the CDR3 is TGTGCCAGCAGCGGCCGGGGCCCCGGGGAGCTGTTTTTT. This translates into CASSGRGPGELFF.